This T cell receptor (beta chain) originates from a study of response to subunit inactivated influenza vaccine. Each CDR3 protein gets one entry after TCRdb re-called the RT-PCR reads with MiXCR. The sample has about 540,000 distinct CDR3 sequences, approximately 22% seen once; the top ten hold 2.5% to 3%. The CDR3 runs to 13 residues. Per germline, CDR1 DFQATT and CDR2 SNEGSKA (reference sequence). The germline V and J ends were trimmed by 1 base and 2 bases, with 6 bases remaining between them. This sample also belongs to another study, concerning T cells expressing NK-cell markers. That investigation notes: UMIs accompanied the 5'RACE template switching by which TCR beta cDNA was made. Sorted CD3+CD56-NKG2C+, CD3+CD56+NKG2C- and CD3+CD56+NKG2C+ T cells were the source of the TCR beta repertoires. There were seven HCMV-seropositive donors and one seronegative donor among the eight sequenced. Only alpha-beta TCR T cells were sorted in several experiments, using an anti-gamma-delta TCR antibody. More than 5 of the donors carried dominant NKG2C+ clonotypes that took up roughly 1.0-8% of their CD8+ T cells.

The specimen was CD4+ T cells sorted from PBMCs, collected approximately 12 days after vaccination. This sequence joins TRBV20-1 and TRBJ1-5; no clear D. This TCR was recovered from a man aged 45-65 years who received an inactivated influenza vaccine. The CDR3: CSARVMGNQPQHF. CDR3 nucleotides: TGCAGTGCTAGAGTGATGGGCAATCAGCCCCAGCATTTT.